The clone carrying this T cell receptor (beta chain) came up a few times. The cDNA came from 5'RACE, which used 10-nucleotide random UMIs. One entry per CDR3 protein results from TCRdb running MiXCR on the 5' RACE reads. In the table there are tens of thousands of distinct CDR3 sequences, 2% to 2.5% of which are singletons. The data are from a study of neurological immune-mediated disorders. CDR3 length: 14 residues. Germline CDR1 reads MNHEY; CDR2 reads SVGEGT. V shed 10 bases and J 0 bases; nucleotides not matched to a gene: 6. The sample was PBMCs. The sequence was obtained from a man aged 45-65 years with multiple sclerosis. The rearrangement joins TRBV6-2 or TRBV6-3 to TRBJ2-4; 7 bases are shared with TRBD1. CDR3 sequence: CATRGTAAKNIQYF. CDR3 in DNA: TGTGCCACCAGGGGGACCGCAGCCAAAAACATTCAGTACTTC.